The entry below gives a single T cell receptor (beta chain) sequence along with its context. No cognate antigen has been identified for it. No base-level quality is on record; no much larger clone is a single base apart. These data belong to a study of OX40 agonist ivuxolimab in advanced cancers. For the wider study: The costimulatory receptor OX40 (CD134) was targeted by ivuxolimab, a fully human IgG2 agonistic monoclonal antibody. Intravenous ivuxolimab was administered to patients every 2 weeks at six dose levels: 0.01, 0.1, 0.3, 1.5, 3 and 10 mg/kg. Of the 50 to 55 dose-escalation patients, hepatocellular carcinoma was present in roughly 19, melanoma in around 15, renal cell carcinoma in 9 and head and neck cancer in 9. The dose-escalation cohort was around 83% male with a mean age of about 60 years, ranging from roughly 23 to 79. Patients were allowed to have had prior anti-PD-1, anti-PD-L1 or anti-CTLA-4 therapy, and around 40% of the dose-escalation patients had previously received checkpoint inhibitors. Partial responses occurred in three dose-escalation patients, of whom one had hepatocellular carcinoma and two had cutaneous melanoma. Peripheral TCRbeta sequencing aimed to test whether ivuxolimab altered TCR sequence diversity and caused clonal T-cell expansion. The paper reports the monotherapy dose-escalation portion (N of about 47 patients) of the phase I ivuxolimab trial.

The CDR3 covers 14 residues, taking in both the cysteine and the phenylalanine. The CDR3 DNA has 42 bases and is translated from base 1. The germline V gene encodes CDR1 WNHNN and CDR2 SYGVQD (reference sequence). V is clipped by 4 bases and J by 6 bases, and the sequence between their germline boundaries is 13 bases long. What the study reported, not specific to this receptor: After ivuxolimab, expanded clones were on average more numerous among CD8+ T cells than among CD4+ T cells. Low levels of normalized T-cell clonal expansion were also seen in some patients who did not respond. Which antigens the clonally expanded peripheral T cells were specific for was not determined. Partial responders in the 0.1-3.0 mg/kg groups had among the lowest normalized peripheral clonal expansion, especially among CD8+ T cells. Clonal expansion of both CD4+ and CD8+ blood T cells was observed from baseline to week 6 at doses 0.1 to 3.0 mg/kg.

Patients with autoimmune disease history or receiving systemic immunosuppression were excluded from the trial. Peripheral blood for TCR sequencing was drawn from every dose cohort at baseline, at cycle 4 day 1 and at cycle 7 day 1. The samples were drawn from a first-in-human, open-label, multicenter phase I dose-escalation trial of ivuxolimab. The trial enrolled adults with locally advanced or metastatic head and neck squamous cell, hepatocellular, melanoma or renal cell carcinoma. Before TCR sequencing, CD4+ T cells and CD8+ T cells from peripheral blood were sorted into separate populations. For sequencing of the TCRbeta CDR3 region, genomic DNA was extracted from the sorted cells. TCRbeta CDR3 regions were sequenced using the immunoSEQ Assay. TCRdb re-hosts the immuneACCESS table, in-frame sequences only. Its copies lack some clones; in the studies checked, an unresolved V gene accounts for under half of them, and the cause for the rest is not known. This sample has some 57,000 clones in its table, and just under 90% of those were observed once. The ten biggest clones cover 5.4% of the sample.

The source material was CD4+ or CD8+ T cells sorted from blood, sampled in a trial of the OX40 agonist ivuxolimab. The source of this sequence is an adult with an advanced solid tumor such as melanoma, head and neck, liver or kidney cancer. The sequence links TRBV10-1 to TRBJ2-1; the D region possibly corresponds to TRBD2 (6 bases align). At the DNA level, the sequence is TGCGCCAGCAGTGTTTTGCGGGAATGCAATGAGCAGTTCTTC. It translates as CASSVLRECNEQFF.